This TCR beta chain was identified in a study of CD8+ T cells in alopecia areata. Extracted from the samples, RNA was reverse transcribed into cDNA to serve as the sequencing template. Profiled with immunoSEQ multiplex PCR; TCRdb holds only in-frame clones, not every one. The sample shows under 95,000 clones, approximately 70% of them seen only once. As to treatment: oral pan-JAK inhibitor, 5-10 mg twice daily. Germline V CDR1 and CDR2: ENHRY, SYGVKD. The CDR3 is 14 amino acids. Trimming stripped 0 bases from V and 8 bases from J, with 8 bases between. Sequencing was performed on CD8+ T cells sorted from blood, taken between weeks 43 and 45, from a patient treated with tofacitinib. The sequence came from a human donor with alopecia areata. The J gene is TRBJ1-6, the V gene TRBV10-3, with TRBD1 as a possible D gene (5 bases). CDR3 nucleotides: TGTGCCATCAGTGAGTCGGAAGGGGATTCACCCCTCCACTTT. It is translated as CAISESEGDSPLHF.